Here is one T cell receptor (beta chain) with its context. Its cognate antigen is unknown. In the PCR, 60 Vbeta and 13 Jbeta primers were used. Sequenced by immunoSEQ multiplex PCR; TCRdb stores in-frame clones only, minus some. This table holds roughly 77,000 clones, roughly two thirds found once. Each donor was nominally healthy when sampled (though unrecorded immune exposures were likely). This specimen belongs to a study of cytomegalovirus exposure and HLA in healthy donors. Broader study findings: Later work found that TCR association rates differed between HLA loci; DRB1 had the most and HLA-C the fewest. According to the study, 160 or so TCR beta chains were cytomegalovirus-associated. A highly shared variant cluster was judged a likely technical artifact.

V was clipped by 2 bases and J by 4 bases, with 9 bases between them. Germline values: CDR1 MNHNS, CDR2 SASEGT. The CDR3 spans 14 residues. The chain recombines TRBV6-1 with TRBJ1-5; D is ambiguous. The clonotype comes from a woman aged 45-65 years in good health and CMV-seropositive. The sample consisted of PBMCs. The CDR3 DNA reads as TGTGCCAGCAGTGAAAAAAGCGTTAATCAGCCCCAGCATTTT. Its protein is CASSEKSVNQPQHF.